A selection of T cell receptor beta chains follows, all from one sample in a study of T cell responses to AZD1222 COVID-19 vaccine. Measured with immunoSEQ multiplex PCR; TCRdb has only the in-frame clones, and not every one. The repertoire includes about 78,000 clones, approximately 86% of them detected once, and roughly a quarter sits in the top ten. The specimen was peripheral blood, collected on day 0 of AZD1222 vaccination. These receptors were collected from an adult in good health. Each CDR3 is given with its conserved first and last residue. D genes are given only for firm matches. Only some rows state a clone size, as once, few, many or a class for expanded clones.

J gene,V gene,clone size,D gene,CDR3 protein,CDR3 DNA
TRBJ2-3,TRBV28,NA,NA,CASSLGGGSTDTQYF,TGTGCCAGCAGTTTGGGAGGGGGGAGCACAGATACGCAGTATTTT
TRBJ2-1,TRBV11-2,medium-sized,TRBD2,CASSLGRAGAENNEQFF,TGTGCCAGCAGCTTGGGTAGGGCGGGAGCAGAGAACAATGAGCAGTTCTTC
TRBJ2-7,TRBV19,once,NA,CASTKEWSGSYEQYF,TGTGCCAGTACCAAGGAGTGGTCGGGGAGCTACGAGCAGTACTTC
TRBJ2-7,TRBV18,NA,NA,CASSPLQQSFYEQYF,TGTGCCAGCTCACCACTCCAACAGAGCTTCTACGAGCAGTACTTC
TRBJ1-1,TRBV6-5,NA,NA,CATLTLHRMNTEAFF,TGTGCCACCCTGACCCTACATCGAATGAACACTGAAGCTTTCTTT
TRBJ1-1,TRBV6-5,NA,NA,CASSRDTYMNTEAFF,TGTGCCAGCAGTCGCGACACGTACATGAACACTGAAGCTTTCTTT
TRBJ1-1,TRBV28,NA,TRBD1,CASSFPGQWNTEAFF,TGTGCCAGCAGTTTTCCGGGACAGTGGAACACTGAAGCTTTCTTT
TRBJ2-1,TRBV11-3,NA,TRBD1,CASSVQQGAHNEQFF,TGTGCCAGCAGCGTTCAACAGGGGGCACACAATGAGCAGTTCTTC
TRBJ2-7,TRBV20-1,NA,TRBD2,CSASASGAYEQYF,TGCAGTGCTAGTGCCAGCGGGGCCTACGAGCAGTACTTC
TRBJ1-2,TRBV6-6,NA,NA,CASSLLGEATLGSYGYTF,TGTGCCAGCAGTCTGTTGGGGGAGGCTACACTAGGGTCCTATGGCTACACCTTC
TRBJ2-1,TRBV4-1,NA,NA,CASSQAVYGEQFF,TGCGCCAGCAGCCAAGCGGTTTATGGTGAGCAGTTCTTC
TRBJ2-1,TRBV14,NA,TRBD1,CASSQVIGQGTEQFF,TGTGCCAGCAGCCAAGTTATCGGACAGGGAACGGAGCAGTTCTTC
TRBJ1-2,TRBV19,NA,TRBD1,CASSADRVYGYTF,TGTGCCAGTAGCGCCGACAGGGTCTATGGCTACACCTTC
TRBJ1-6,TRBV6-5,NA,NA,CASSYRSGTRNSPLHF,TGTGCCAGCAGTTACCGCTCCGGGACACGAAATTCACCCCTCCACTTT
TRBJ2-7,TRBV6-1,NA,NA,CASSDLGRTGHGGYEQYF,TGTGCCAGCAGTGATTTGGGACGAACGGGGCATGGGGGCTACGAGCAGTACTTC
TRBJ1-5,TRBV7-2,NA,NA,CANQPQHF,TGTGCCAATCAGCCCCAGCATTTT
TRBJ2-7,TRBV7-2,once,NA,CASSFPSQWGREQYF,TGTGCCAGCAGCTTCCCTTCGCAGTGGGGCCGCGAGCAGTACTTC
TRBJ2-7,TRBV5-1,NA,TRBD2,CASSLGVAGASREQYF,TGCGCCAGCAGCTTGGGGGTAGCGGGAGCCTCCCGCGAGCAGTACTTC
TRBJ2-6,TRBV12-5,NA,NA,CASGGSGANVLTF,TGTGCTAGTGGTGGTTCTGGGGCCAACGTCCTGACTTTC
TRBJ1-3,TRBV6-1,NA,NA,CASSDRWLGSGNTIYF,TGTGCCAGCAGTGACAGATGGTTGGGCTCTGGAAACACCATATATTTT
TRBJ2-3,TRBV27,NA,NA,CASSPSDLRDTQYF,TGTGCCAGCAGTCCTTCGGACCTCAGAGATACGCAGTATTTT
TRBJ1-4,TRBV29-1,NA,NA,CSVLGAANEKLFF,TGCAGCGTTCTCGGGGCTGCTAATGAAAAACTGTTTTTT
TRBJ2-7,TRBV6-5,NA,NA,CASSYKGYEQYF,TGTGCCAGCAGTTACAAGGGGTACGAGCAGTACTTC
TRBJ2-1,TRBV7-9,NA,NA,CASSLEFNIDEQFF,TGTGCCAGCAGCTTAGAGTTCAATATCGATGAGCAGTTCTTC
TRBJ2-5,TRBV4-2,NA,NA,CASSLRGGGIETQYF,TGTGCCAGCAGCCTCCGAGGGGGGGGGATCGAGACCCAGTACTTC
TRBJ1-1,TRBV6-5,NA,NA,CASSYSGVNTEAFF,TGTGCCAGCAGTTACTCGGGTGTCAACACTGAAGCTTTCTTT
TRBJ1-5,TRBV28,NA,NA,CASGRQPQHF,TGTGCCAGCGGAAGGCAGCCCCAGCATTTT
TRBJ2-2,TRBV5-1,once,NA,CASSFRTGNTGELFF,TGCGCCAGCAGCTTTCGGACGGGAAACACCGGGGAGCTGTTTTTT
TRBJ1-1,TRBV7-2,NA,TRBD1,CASRSYRGTEAFF,TGTGCCAGCAGATCCTACAGGGGCACTGAAGCTTTCTTT
TRBJ1-3,TRBV18,NA,TRBD1,CASSPSQGSGNTIYF,TGTGCCAGCTCACCCTCACAGGGGTCTGGAAACACCATATATTTT
TRBJ2-5,TRBV6-1,NA,NA,CASSETPRRGGETQYF,TGTGCCAGCAGTGAAACACCGCGTAGAGGGGGGGAGACCCAGTACTTC
TRBJ2-6,TRBV24-1,NA,NA,CATRERPGLSGANVLTF,TGTGCCACTAGGGAGCGGCCGGGACTCTCTGGGGCCAACGTCCTGACTTTC
TRBJ1-1,TRBV14,NA,NA,CASSQGSWGNTEAFF,TGTGCCAGCAGCCAAGGCTCGTGGGGGAACACTGAAGCTTTCTTT
TRBJ2-3,TRBV9,NA,NA,CASSVQGSDTQYF,TGTGCCAGCAGCGTACAGGGGTCAGATACGCAGTATTTT
TRBJ2-1,TRBV9,NA,NA,CASSSTGEGYNEQFF,TGTGCCAGCAGCTCGACGGGAGAAGGCTACAATGAGCAGTTCTTC
TRBJ1-2,TRBV6-5,NA,NA,CASSSGAYGYTF,TGTGCCAGCAGTAGTGGGGCCTATGGCTACACCTTC